The rows below give T cell receptor beta chains drawn from one sample of a study of blood T cell repertoires in COVID-19. Clones were read by immunoSEQ multiplex PCR, and TCRdb kept only the in-frame ones, dropping some. The data hold more than 90,000 clones, with around nine tenths observed a single time. Sequenced sample: peripheral blood. Every receptor here comes from a man aged 40-49 years with acute or convalescent COVID-19. Each CDR3 is given with its conserved first and last residue. A D gene is named only where the DNA matches it firmly. Where a row states a size, it is once, few, many or the class of an expanded clone; other rows omit it.

J | V | size | D | CDR3 | DNA
TRBJ2-1 | TRBV5-1 | - | TRBD1 | CASSPPGQAVEQFF | TGCGCCAGCAGTCCGCCCGGACAGGCGGTGGAGCAGTTCTTC
TRBJ1-3 | TRBV29-1 | - | TRBD1 | CSVGGTGSGNTIYF | TGCAGCGTTGGAGGGACAGGGTCTGGAAACACCATATATTTT
TRBJ1-4 | TRBV7-9 | - | - | CASSLGGGTNEKLFF | TGTGCCAGCAGCTTAGGAGGGGGAACTAATGAAAAACTGTTTTTT
TRBJ1-1 | TRBV5-5 | - | - | CASSLWSRGGNTEAFF | TGTGCCAGCAGCTTGTGGAGCAGGGGCGGTAACACTGAAGCTTTCTTT
TRBJ1-2 | TRBV2 | - | - | CASSESVVNYGYTF | TGTGCCAGCAGTGAATCGGTAGTTAACTATGGCTACACCTTC
TRBJ2-1 | TRBV9 | - | TRBD1 | CASSGGDRAHNEQFF | TGTGCCAGCAGCGGGGGAGACAGGGCCCACAATGAGCAGTTCTTC
TRBJ2-3 | TRBV9 | once | - | CASSDPLGLASTDTQYF | TGTGCCAGCAGCGACCCCTTGGGGCTAGCGTCAACAGATACGCAGTATTTT
TRBJ2-2 | TRBV5-1 | few | TRBD2 | CASSLPGLAGGRSTGELFF | TGCGCCAGCAGCTTACCGGGACTAGCGGGAGGCCGTAGTACCGGGGAGCTGTTTTTT
TRBJ1-5 | TRBV15 | - | - | CATSSGGGPNQPQHF | TGTGCCACCAGCAGCGGGGGGGGACCCAATCAGCCCCAGCATTTT
TRBJ2-2 | TRBV5-1 | few | TRBD2 | CASSPTSWDTGELFF | TGCGCCAGCAGCCCGACTAGCTGGGACACCGGGGAGCTGTTTTTT
TRBJ1-5 | TRBV9 | - | TRBD1 | CASSAGQGSNQPQHF | TGTGCCAGCAGCGCGGGACAGGGTAGCAATCAGCCCCAGCATTTT
TRBJ1-5 | TRBV3-1/TRBV3-2 | - | - | CASSQNPGIGNQPQHF | TGTGCCAGCAGCCAAAATCCAGGGATAGGGAACCAGCCCCAGCATTTT
TRBJ2-3 | TRBV27 | - | - | CASRRTGMGLDHTQYF | TGTGCCAGCAGGCGGACCGGGATGGGATTGGACCATACGCAGTATTTT
TRBJ1-6 | TRBV6-5 | - | TRBD1 | CASTLPTGTHSPLHF | TGTGCCAGCACCCTACCGACAGGGACGCATTCACCCCTCCACTTT
TRBJ1-1 | TRBV19 | - | - | CASSHRENTEAFF | TGTGCCAGTAGTCACAGGGAGAACACTGAAGCTTTCTTT
TRBJ1-1 | TRBV20-1 | - | - | CSANGNTEAFF | TGCAGTGCTAACGGGAACACTGAAGCTTTCTTT
TRBJ2-7 | TRBV2 | - | TRBD1 | CASRDRTGTYEQYF | TGTGCCAGCAGGGACAGGACAGGAACCTACGAGCAGTACTTC
TRBJ1-1 | TRBV7-8 | once | TRBD1 | CASSSGYRGVNTEAFF | TGTGCCAGCAGCTCCGGCTACAGGGGGGTGAACACTGAAGCTTTCTTT
TRBJ2-1 | TRBV13 | - | TRBD2 | CASSRGLAGVYNEQFF | TGTGCCAGCAGCCGGGGACTAGCGGGGGTCTACAATGAGCAGTTCTTC
TRBJ2-7 | TRBV2 | - | TRBD1 | CASSRGRGEQYF | TGTGCCAGCAGCAGGGGGCGCGGCGAGCAGTACTTC
TRBJ1-2 | TRBV2 | - | TRBD1 | CASSATGVTGYTF | TGTGCCAGCAGTGCGACAGGGGTGACTGGCTACACCTTC
TRBJ2-5 | TRBV5-1 | - | TRBD2 | CASSSGLAGDQETQYF | TGCGCCAGCAGCTCTGGACTAGCGGGGGATCAAGAGACCCAGTACTTC
TRBJ2-3 | TRBV3-1/TRBV3-2 | - | - | CASREPGSDTQYF | TGTGCCAGCCGTGAGCCAGGGTCAGATACGCAGTATTTT
TRBJ2-7 | TRBV19 | - | - | CASSSGSPQEQYF | TGTGCCAGTAGTAGCGGGTCCCCTCAGGAGCAGTACTTC
TRBJ2-7 | TRBV11-2 | - | - | CATSLGGSYEQYF | TGTGCCACCTCATTAGGGGGCTCCTACGAGCAGTACTTC
TRBJ1-2 | TRBV2 | - | TRBD1 | CASSEETGLGYGYTF | TGTGCCAGCAGTGAAGAGACAGGGCTCGGCTATGGCTACACCTTC
TRBJ2-7 | TRBV2 | - | - | CASSRGRGHNEQYF | TGTGCCAGCAGTCGAGGTCGGGGACATAACGAGCAGTACTTC
TRBJ2-2 | TRBV10-3 | - | TRBD2 | CAINSGSPGELFF | TGTGCCATAAATAGCGGGAGCCCCGGGGAGCTGTTTTTT
TRBJ1-2 | TRBV5-1 | - | TRBD1 | CASSFGTGGDGYTF | TGCGCCAGCAGCTTCGGGACAGGGGGGGATGGCTACACCTTC
TRBJ2-1 | TRBV11-3 | - | - | CASSLNSNEQFF | TGTGCCAGCAGCTTAAACTCCAATGAGCAGTTCTTC
TRBJ2-7 | TRBV7-9 | - | TRBD2 | CASTLGTSGGEYEQYF | TGTGCCAGCACCCTAGGGACTAGCGGGGGGGAATACGAGCAGTACTTC
TRBJ2-1 | TRBV4-3 | - | TRBD2 | CASSQDLRGGGTYNEQFF | TGCGCCAGCAGCCAAGATCTGCGGGGGGGCGGCACCTACAATGAGCAGTTCTTC
TRBJ2-3 | TRBV29-1 | - | TRBD2 | CSVGGSGGSDSTDTQYF | TGCAGCGTTGGAGGTAGCGGGGGCTCGGATAGCACAGATACGCAGTATTTT
TRBJ1-2 | TRBV30 | - | TRBD1 | CAWSVQGGSGYTF | TGTGCCTGGAGTGTACAAGGGGGCAGTGGCTACACCTTC
TRBJ2-3 | TRBV7-2 | once | - | CASSLNGGLTDTQYF | TGTGCCAGCAGCTTAAACGGGGGGCTCACAGATACGCAGTATTTT
TRBJ1-2 | TRBV19 | - | - | CASSIDEVRGYTF | TGTGCCAGTAGTATAGACGAGGTACGGGGCTACACCTTC
TRBJ2-7 | TRBV30 | - | - | CAWNGGRNYEQYF | TGTGCCTGGAACGGGGGACGGAACTACGAGCAGTACTTC
TRBJ2-1 | TRBV19 | - | TRBD1 | CASMRDRDYNEQFF | TGTGCCAGTATGAGGGACAGGGACTACAATGAGCAGTTCTTC
TRBJ1-5 | TRBV6-5 | - | TRBD1 | CASEPDRGYQPQHF | TGTGCCAGCGAACCAGACAGGGGGTATCAGCCCCAGCATTTT
TRBJ1-3 | TRBV15 | once | - | CATSRVGLSGNTIYF | TGTGCCACCAGCAGAGTTGGGCTCTCTGGAAACACCATATATTTT
TRBJ1-1 | TRBV6-5 | - | TRBD1 | CASSSPTGSTEAFF | TGTGCCAGCAGTTCCCCGACAGGGAGCACTGAAGCTTTCTTT
TRBJ1-6 | TRBV19 | - | - | CASTPSEYSPLHF | TGTGCCAGTACCCCCTCCGAGTATTCACCCCTCCACTTT
TRBJ2-7 | TRBV20-1 | - | - | CSARQGSEQYF | TGCAGTGCTAGACAGGGCTCCGAGCAGTACTTC
TRBJ1-4 | TRBV9 | - | TRBD1 | CASSSGTGDEKLFF | TGTGCCAGCAGCTCCGGGACAGGGGATGAAAAACTGTTTTTT
TRBJ2-7 | TRBV18 | - | - | CASSLAGRYEQYF | TGTGCCAGCTCCTTGGCAGGGAGGTACGAGCAGTACTTC